This T cell receptor (beta chain) was observed in a study of technical replicates of blood from several donors. V was pared by 4 bases and J by 1 base, with 7 bases between. This CDR3 is 13 amino acids long. Germline V gene data show CDR1 as LGHNT and CDR2 as FRNRAP. TCRdb keeps only in-frame clones here, not all; method: immunoSEQ multiplex PCR. This table holds around 67,000 clones, 80% to 95% found once. Sequenced: T cells isolated from PBMCs. This chain joins TRBV12-5 and TRBJ1-1; D remains ambiguous. The sequence derives from a human donor in good health. DNA of the CDR3: TGTGCTAGTGGTTACACCAAGAACACTGAAGCTTTCTTT. This sequence encodes CASGYTKNTEAFF.